This record looks at one TCR beta chain sequence and its context. The RNA input was roughly 0.45 to 1 ug, and it was reverse transcribed with random hexamers. A single record per CDR3 protein comes from TCRdb applying MiXCR to the immunoSEQ multiplex PCR reads. The sample holds about 240,000 distinct CDR3 sequences; 90% to 96% are singletons and the top ten take approximately 0.1%. The data were obtained in a study of CD8 T cells in Susac syndrome. Study context: At the time their blood was drawn, patients with Susac syndrome were either therapy-naive, on corticosteroids (with some of them also receiving intravenous immunoglobulin), or on intravenous immunoglobulin alone.

The ends lost 0 bases at V and 6 bases at J; junction bases unmatched: 7. Germline V gene lookup returns CDR1 SGHRS and CDR2 YFSETQ. This CDR3 is built from 16 residues. The clonotype comes from a human donor with Susac syndrome. Sequencing was carried out using CD4+ T cells from PBMCs. V gene TRBV5-1 combines with J gene TRBJ2-1; TRBD2 aligns across 9 bases. CDR3 amino acids: CASSLDQAGGFNEQFF. CDR3 DNA sequence: TGCGCCAGCAGCTTGGACCAAGCGGGAGGATTCAATGAGCAGTTCTTC.